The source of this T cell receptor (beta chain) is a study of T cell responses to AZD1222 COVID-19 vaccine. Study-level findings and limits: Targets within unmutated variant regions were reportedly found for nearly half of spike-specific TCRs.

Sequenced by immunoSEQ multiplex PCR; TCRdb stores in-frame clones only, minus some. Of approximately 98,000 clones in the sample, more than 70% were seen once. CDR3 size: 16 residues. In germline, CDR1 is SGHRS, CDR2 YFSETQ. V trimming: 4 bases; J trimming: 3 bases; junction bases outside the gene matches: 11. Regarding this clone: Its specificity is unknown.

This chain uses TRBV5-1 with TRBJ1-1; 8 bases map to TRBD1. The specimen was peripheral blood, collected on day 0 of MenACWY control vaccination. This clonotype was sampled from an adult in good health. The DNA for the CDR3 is TGCGCCAGCAGCCAAGGACAGGGCGGGGTACACACTGAAGCTTTCTTT. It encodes CASSQGQGGVHTEAFF.